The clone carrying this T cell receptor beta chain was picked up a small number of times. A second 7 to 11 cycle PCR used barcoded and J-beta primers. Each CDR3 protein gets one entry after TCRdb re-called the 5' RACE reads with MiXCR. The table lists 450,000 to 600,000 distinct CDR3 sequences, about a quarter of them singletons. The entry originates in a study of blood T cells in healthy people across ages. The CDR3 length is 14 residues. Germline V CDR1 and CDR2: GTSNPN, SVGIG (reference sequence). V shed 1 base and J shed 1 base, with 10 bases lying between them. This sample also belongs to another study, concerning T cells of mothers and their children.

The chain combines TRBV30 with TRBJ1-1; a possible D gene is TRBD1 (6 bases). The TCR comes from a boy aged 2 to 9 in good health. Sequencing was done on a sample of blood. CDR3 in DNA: TGTGCCTGGAGTGGGGGGGCAGCGAACACTGAAGCTTTCTTT. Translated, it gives CAWSGGAANTEAFF.